A selection of T cell receptor beta chains follows, all from one sample in a study of persistence of HIV-infected CD4 T cells. Generated by immunoSEQ multiplex PCR, the TCRdb table keeps only in-frame clones and is missing some. The data hold 35,000 to 40,000 clones, with around 90% observed a single time. No antigen is known for these receptors. Sequenced material: CD4+ T cells sorted from PBMCs after roughly 20-hour stimulation, taken from a patient who received antiretroviral therapy. The receptors were gathered from an adult man with HIV who was CMV-seropositive. CDR3s include the opening cysteine and the closing phenylalanine or tryptophan.

TRBV11-3,TRBJ2-1,CASSADRGNEQFF
TRBV27,TRBJ1-1,CASSSNRGLTEAFF
TRBV19,TRBJ2-7,CASSIRQAVNEQYF
TRBV6-5,TRBJ1-6,CASVRAGNSPLHF
TRBV7-9,TRBJ2-1,CASTPIGLAGAVSAYNEQFF
TRBV18,TRBJ2-6,CASADRSGANVLTF
TRBV11-2,TRBJ2-5,CASSSSGPRETQYF
TRBV6-2/TRBV6-3,TRBJ2-2,CASSQTSGNTGELFF
TRBV7-6,TRBJ2-4,CASSPWTGDGNIQYF
TRBV15,TRBJ1-2,CATSRDRAEWNYGYTF
TRBV12-3/TRBV12-4,TRBJ1-1,CASSFVGKTEAFF
TRBV10-2,TRBJ2-1,CASKAGGPNEQFF